This TCR beta chain was identified in a study of Tregs in tolerant kidney transplant recipients. The CDR3 extends over 15 amino acids. With 0 bases clipped from V and 6 bases from J, the junction kept 7 bases outside the gene matches. The germline CDR1 and CDR2 sequences are SGHTA and FQGTGA. Regulatory T cells were sorted from thawed PBMCs rested overnight at 37°C with 200 to 250 IU/ml IL-2. Sequenced by immunoSEQ multiplex PCR; TCRdb stores in-frame clones only, minus some. The data show approximately 75,000 clones, less than 95% seen once. Specimen: Tregs from blood, collected before the transplant. The clonotype was recovered from a human donor who received a combined kidney and bone marrow transplant. The chain employs TRBV7-3 and TRBJ2-5; TRBD2 matches at 7 bases. DNA for the CDR3: TGTGCCAGCAGCTTAACGGGAGGGTACTCACAGACCCAGTACTTC. Protein: CASSLTGGYSQTQYF. Complete variable domain (other parts from reference TRBV7-3 and TRBJ2-5): GAGVSQTPSNKVTEKGKYVELRCDPISGHTALYWYRQSLGQGPEFLIYFQGTGAADDSGLPNDRFFAVRPEGSVSTLKIQRTERGDSAVYLCASSLTGGYSQTQYFGPGTRLLVL.